This paragraph reports one T cell receptor (beta chain). The antigen is unknown. This sample was included in a study of post-analysis software for immune sequencing data. The authors incorporated unique molecular identifiers into the TCR beta cDNA libraries. TCRdb redid the calling of the PCR reads with MiXCR, one entry per CDR3 protein. The repertoire holds 750,000 to 950,000 distinct CDR3 sequences, with about 53% as singletons. The V gene's germline CDR1 is SEHNR and CDR2 FQNEAQ (reference sequence). The CDR3 is 15 residues long. V was pared by 4 bases and J by 0 bases, with 9 bases between. Study observations and caveats: In patients, roughly 5 TRBV segments were more frequent than in controls, with TRBV5-6, TRBV5-1 and TRBV20-1 among them.

The sequence came from a girl aged 10-17 years with multiple sclerosis. Sequencing was carried out using blood. V is TRBV7-9 and J is TRBJ1-4; D gene uncertain. CDR3 coding DNA: TGTGCCAGCAGCTCACCGGCAGCAACTAATGAAAAACTGTTTTTT. Its protein is CASSSPAATNEKLFF.